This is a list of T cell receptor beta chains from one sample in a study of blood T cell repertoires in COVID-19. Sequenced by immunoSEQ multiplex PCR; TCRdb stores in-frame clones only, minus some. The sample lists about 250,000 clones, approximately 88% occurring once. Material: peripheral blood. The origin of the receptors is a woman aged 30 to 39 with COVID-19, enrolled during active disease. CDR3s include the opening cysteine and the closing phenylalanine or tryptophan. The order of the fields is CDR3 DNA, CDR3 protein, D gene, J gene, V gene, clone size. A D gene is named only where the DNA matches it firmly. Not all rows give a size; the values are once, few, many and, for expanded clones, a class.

DNA: TGTGCCAGCAGTTTACCCGGACAGGGGGGTTCACCCCTCCACTTT
CDR3: CASSLPGQGGSPLHF
D: TRBD1
J: TRBJ1-6
V: TRBV28
size: NA

DNA: TGTGCCAGCAGTTACTCGGGGAGTGAAAAACTGTTTTTT
CDR3: CASSYSGSEKLFF
D: NA
J: TRBJ1-4
V: TRBV6-5
size: once

DNA: TGTGCCAGCAGACGGGCACAGGGTCGGGAGCAGTACTTC
CDR3: CASRRAQGREQYF
D: NA
J: TRBJ2-7
V: TRBV6-5
size: NA

DNA: TGTGCCAGCACCGGACTAGCGGGATACGAGCAGTTCTTC
CDR3: CASTGLAGYEQFF
D: TRBD2
J: TRBJ2-1
V: TRBV12-3/TRBV12-4
size: few

DNA: TGTGCCAGCAGCGGGACTAGCCTGACCGGGGAGCTGTTTTTT
CDR3: CASSGTSLTGELFF
D: TRBD2
J: TRBJ2-2
V: TRBV27
size: NA

DNA: TGCGCCAGCAGCCATTCCACCGGGAACACTGAAGCTTTCTTT
CDR3: CASSHSTGNTEAFF
D: NA
J: TRBJ1-1
V: TRBV4-3
size: NA

DNA: TGTGCCAGCAGCCTCGACAGGCACTATGGCTACACCTTC
CDR3: CASSLDRHYGYTF
D: NA
J: TRBJ1-2
V: TRBV28
size: NA

DNA: TGTGCCAGCAGTCAGGGAGGGGGAGCTTTCTTT
CDR3: CASSQGGGAFF
D: NA
J: TRBJ1-1
V: TRBV6-2/TRBV6-3
size: NA

DNA: TGTGCCAGCAGCTCTGGGACAGACGCACGTCCCTACACCTTC
CDR3: CASSSGTDARPYTF
D: TRBD1
J: TRBJ1-2
V: TRBV9
size: NA

DNA: TGTGCCAGCTCACCACGGGACAGGGGATCAGAGACCCAGTACTTC
CDR3: CASSPRDRGSETQYF
D: TRBD1
J: TRBJ2-5
V: TRBV18
size: NA

DNA: TGTGCCAGCAGCGTAGCGTCCTCCAACGAGCAGTACTTC
CDR3: CASSVASSNEQYF
D: NA
J: TRBJ2-7
V: TRBV12-3/TRBV12-4
size: NA

DNA: TGTGCCAGCAGCTCTCCACCCTCCGGGACAGGGTCCTCCTACGAGCAGTACTTC
CDR3: CASSSPPSGTGSSYEQYF
D: TRBD1
J: TRBJ2-7
V: TRBV5-4
size: NA

DNA: TGTGCCAGCAGCCAGGCGGTAGCGGAGTTCTACGAGCAGTACTTC
CDR3: CASSQAVAEFYEQYF
D: NA
J: TRBJ2-7
V: TRBV5-4
size: NA

DNA: TGTGCCAGCAGCCCGGCCAGGCCCCGGTCAGGAGATACGCAGTATTTT
CDR3: CASSPARPRSGDTQYF
D: NA
J: TRBJ2-3
V: TRBV7-2
size: NA

DNA: TGTGCCAGCAGCTTAGTAGTCGGCAGGGGCTACGAGCAGTACTTC
CDR3: CASSLVVGRGYEQYF
D: NA
J: TRBJ2-7
V: TRBV11-2
size: NA

DNA: TGTGCCAGCAGCGGATACAGCAGCTCTGGGGCCAACGTCCTGACTTTC
CDR3: CASSGYSSSGANVLTF
D: NA
J: TRBJ2-6
V: TRBV9
size: NA

DNA: TGTGCCAGCAGCCAGAGGAATTACGAGCAGTACTTC
CDR3: CASSQRNYEQYF
D: NA
J: TRBJ2-7
V: TRBV12-3/TRBV12-4
size: NA

DNA: TGTGCCAGCAGCGTACGGGGGAACGACTATGGCTACACCTTC
CDR3: CASSVRGNDYGYTF
D: NA
J: TRBJ1-2
V: TRBV9
size: NA

DNA: TGTGCCAGCAGCTTGGTGGCGGGTCCGGATACGCAGTATTTT
CDR3: CASSLVAGPDTQYF
D: NA
J: TRBJ2-3
V: TRBV5-8
size: few

DNA: TGTGCCAGCTCTGTTACAGGGGTCGGGAACACCGGGGAGCTGTTTTTT
CDR3: CASSVTGVGNTGELFF
D: TRBD1
J: TRBJ2-2
V: TRBV18
size: NA

DNA: TGTGCCAGTGCGGAACCTAGGAGTGCTAGCACAGATACGCAGTATTTT
CDR3: CASAEPRSASTDTQYF
D: NA
J: TRBJ2-3
V: TRBV19
size: NA

DNA: TGCGCCAGCAGCCAAGGACTAGCGGGAAGACACAATGAGCAGTTCTTC
CDR3: CASSQGLAGRHNEQFF
D: TRBD2
J: TRBJ2-1
V: TRBV5-1
size: NA

DNA: TGTGCCAGCAGCTGGGTCCGGGACAGCTTAGCAACTAATGAAAAACTGTTTTTT
CDR3: CASSWVRDSLATNEKLFF
D: TRBD1
J: TRBJ1-4
V: TRBV11-2
size: NA

DNA: TGTGCCAGCAGTCGCCCGCGGGAGGACTACAATGAGCAGTTCTTC
CDR3: CASSRPREDYNEQFF
D: TRBD2
J: TRBJ2-1
V: TRBV6-2/TRBV6-3
size: NA

DNA: TGTGCCAGCAGCCCCGCAGGGGGCGGTCAGCCCCAGCATTTT
CDR3: CASSPAGGGQPQHF
D: TRBD1
J: TRBJ1-5
V: TRBV7-2
size: NA

DNA: TGTGCCAGCAGTCCGACAAGGGGTGGCGGCGAGCAGTACTTC
CDR3: CASSPTRGGGEQYF
D: NA
J: TRBJ2-7
V: TRBV2
size: NA

DNA: TGCGCCAGCAGCCAAGATTACCGGACAGGGTCTGGGGCCAACGTCCTGACTTTC
CDR3: CASSQDYRTGSGANVLTF
D: TRBD1
J: TRBJ2-6
V: TRBV4-1
size: NA

DNA: TGTGCCAGCAGCTTAACACAGAGCTCTGGAAACACCATATATTTT
CDR3: CASSLTQSSGNTIYF
D: NA
J: TRBJ1-3
V: TRBV7-9
size: many

DNA: TGTGCCAGCAGCCAAATTCCTCCCGGCAGGGGGCCTATCGCCGGGGAGCTGTTTTTT
CDR3: CASSQIPPGRGPIAGELFF
D: TRBD1
J: TRBJ2-2
V: TRBV28
size: few

DNA: TGCGCCAGCAGCTTGGCCCCAGGGCCCACTGAAGCTTTCTTT
CDR3: CASSLAPGPTEAFF
D: NA
J: TRBJ1-1
V: TRBV5-1
size: NA

DNA: TGCGCCAGCAGCCACCAGGCCGGACAGGGGGGAGACATTCAGTACTTC
CDR3: CASSHQAGQGGDIQYF
D: TRBD1
J: TRBJ2-4
V: TRBV4-3
size: few

DNA: TGTGCCAGCAGTTTAGCGGGGAGAGAGACCCAGTACTTC
CDR3: CASSLAGRETQYF
D: NA
J: TRBJ2-5
V: TRBV12-3/TRBV12-4
size: NA

DNA: TGTGCCAGCAGCCCCAGGCTGGGCGACCCCTCTGGAAACACCATATATTTT
CDR3: CASSPRLGDPSGNTIYF
D: NA
J: TRBJ1-3
V: TRBV11-3
size: NA

DNA: TGTGCCAGCAGCCACCCCCAGAACAGGGGGCCGGGAGATACGCAGTATTTT
CDR3: CASSHPQNRGPGDTQYF
D: TRBD1
J: TRBJ2-3
V: TRBV6-2/TRBV6-3
size: NA

DNA: TGTGCCAGCAGTCCTATAGCGGAAAGCACAGATACGCAGTATTTT
CDR3: CASSPIAESTDTQYF
D: NA
J: TRBJ2-3
V: TRBV6-6
size: NA

DNA: TGTGCCTCGACAGACCCTAATGAAAAACTGTTTTTT
CDR3: CASTDPNEKLFF
D: NA
J: TRBJ1-4
V: TRBV28
size: NA

DNA: TGTGCCAGCAGCTTAGGACTAGCGGGAGCTCTTGGGGAGCTGTTTTTT
CDR3: CASSLGLAGALGELFF
D: TRBD2
J: TRBJ2-2
V: TRBV7-9
size: NA

DNA: TGTGCCAGCAGTCCCCAGGGGGTAGTCATGGCCAATGAGCAGTTCTTC
CDR3: CASSPQGVVMANEQFF
D: TRBD1
J: TRBJ2-1
V: TRBV28
size: NA

DNA: TGTGCCAGCAGCTTAGGACAGGGATGGGAGACCCAGTACTTC
CDR3: CASSLGQGWETQYF
D: TRBD1
J: TRBJ2-5
V: TRBV7-2
size: NA

DNA: TGTGCCAGCAGCAAGACAGGGGGCGAGGAGACCCAGTACTTC
CDR3: CASSKTGGEETQYF
D: TRBD1
J: TRBJ2-5
V: TRBV11-2
size: NA

DNA: TGTGCCAGTAGTATAGGCCCGCAGACTGGAGGCGAAAAACTGTTTTTT
CDR3: CASSIGPQTGGEKLFF
D: NA
J: TRBJ1-4
V: TRBV19
size: NA

DNA: TGTGCCAGCAGTTACCGGAACACTGAAGCTTTCTTT
CDR3: CASSYRNTEAFF
D: NA
J: TRBJ1-1
V: TRBV6-2/TRBV6-3
size: NA

DNA: TGTGCCAGCAGCGTAGCCGACAGTCAGGGCTACACCTTC
CDR3: CASSVADSQGYTF
D: NA
J: TRBJ1-2
V: TRBV9
size: NA

DNA: TGTGCCAGCAGCCGGACAGGGCGCAATCAGCCCCAGCATTTT
CDR3: CASSRTGRNQPQHF
D: TRBD1
J: TRBJ1-5
V: TRBV6-5
size: NA

DNA: TGTGCCAGCAGTCCCGGAGGTGTACAGTCAGTTTTTGAAAAACTGTTTTTT
CDR3: CASSPGGVQSVFEKLFF
D: NA
J: TRBJ1-4
V: TRBV28
size: NA

DNA: TGTGCCAGCAGCCACGGGACAGACCAAGAGACCCAGTACTTC
CDR3: CASSHGTDQETQYF
D: TRBD1
J: TRBJ2-5
V: TRBV11-1
size: NA

DNA: TGTGCCACCAGTGATCCCAGACAGGGGGTATACACAGATACGCAGTATTTT
CDR3: CATSDPRQGVYTDTQYF
D: TRBD1
J: TRBJ2-3
V: TRBV24-1
size: NA

DNA: TGTGCCAGCAGGATTGCAGGGAAGAACACTGAAGCTTTCTTT
CDR3: CASRIAGKNTEAFF
D: NA
J: TRBJ1-1
V: TRBV25-1
size: once